One TCR beta chain is described in this entry. The data originate from a study of T cell changes during pregnancy in multiple sclerosis. Sequencing was performed with immunoSEQ multiplex PCR; in TCRdb, only in-frame clones are kept and a portion is missing. The sample holds approximately 94,000 clones, roughly 90% seen once. V lost 3 bases, J lost 8 bases, and 16 bases lay in between. Germline V gene lookup returns CDR1 LGHNA and CDR2 YSLEER. The CDR3 sequence is 14 residues long. The TCR originated in a female donor with multiple sclerosis, enrolled in a pregnancy study. The sequenced sample was peripheral blood, obtained after pregnancy. J is TRBJ1-2 and V is TRBV4-3; D may be TRBD1 (5 bases). Written as DNA, the CDR3 is TGCGCCAGCAGCCACAACTCCGGGGGTTGGGGCTACACCTTC. It encodes CASSHNSGGWGYTF.